One and the same sample provided the 13 T cell receptor beta chains below, sequenced in a study of CD4 T cells in relation to SARS-CoV-2 and coronaviruses. CD4+ T cells from unexposed donors were obtained before the COVID-19 pandemic (2011-2018). Isolation of CD4+ T cells took place after around 11 days in culture. These receptors have no identified antigens. The assay was immunoSEQ multiplex PCR, and TCRdb's table has in-frame clones only and misses some. The sample includes 20,000 to 30,000 clones, roughly four fifths of them seen just once. The sample was CD4+ T cells from PBMCs, cultured in vitro. The receptors here all came from a human donor in good health.

The CDR3 bases are TGTGCCAGCAGTGAAGGACAGGGGCTTCAAGAGACCCAGTACTTC. Translation: CASSEGQGLQETQYF. The chain has TRBV25-1 and TRBJ2-5; 9 nucleotides match TRBD1. In germline, CDR1 is MGHDK, CDR2 SYGVNS. The CDR3 length is 15 residues. Trimming removed 2 bases from V and 2 bases from J; junction bases left unmatched: 3.

The chain links TRBV7-6 to TRBJ2-7; either TRBD1 or TRBD2 may fit D (6 bases each). Trimming left V 5 bases short and J 4 bases short, with 24 bases between. Germline CDR1 reads SGHVS; CDR2 reads FNYEAQ. The length of the CDR3 is 17 residues. In nucleotides, the CDR3 is TGTGCCAGCAGCCCCCGGGGGCTACGAAGCCCCTCTTACGAGCAGTACTTC. Protein product: CASSPRGLRSPSYEQYF.

The chain has TRBV5-6 and TRBJ2-1; D is perhaps TRBD2 (5 bases). Trimming stripped 2 bases from V and 12 bases from J, with 12 bases between. CDR1 SGHDT and CDR2 YYEEEE come from the germline V gene. The CDR3 is 12 residues long. The CDR3 region has the DNA TGTGCCAGCAGCTTTTCAGCTAGCAGGCAGTTCTTC. As protein: CASSFSASRQFF.

The chain couples TRBV3-1 (or the pseudogene TRBV3-2) to TRBJ2-1; TRBD2 might be the D (6 bases). Trimming took off 0 bases at V and 10 bases at J, with 16 bases between the two ends. Per the germline V gene, CDR1 is LGHDT and CDR2 is YNNKEL (reference sequence). The CDR3 has 15 residues. As DNA, the CDR3 is TGTGCCAGCAGCCAAGATATTGTCGGGGCGGGAGAGCAGTTCTTC. Residues: CASSQDIVGAGEQFF.

The gene calls are TRBV5-5 and TRBJ2-2; D is unresolved. The V gene lost 4 bases and the J gene lost 8 bases, with 18 bases spanning the gap. The CDR3 runs to 15 residues. Germline CDR1 is SGHKS and CDR2 is YYEKEE (reference sequence). For the CDR3, the DNA is TGTGCCAGCAGCCCCCCTGGTGTGGGTGGAGGGGAGCTGTTTTTT. Amino acids: CASSPPGVGGGELFF.

Only a few counts were recorded for this clone. The chain combines TRBV27 with TRBJ2-1; D possibly matches TRBD1 or TRBD2 (5 bases each). The CDR3 spans 15 residues. Between the trimmed V and J ends, which lost 4 bases and 7 bases, there was a span of 17 bases. From germline, CDR1 is MNHEY and CDR2 SMNVEV (reference sequence). The DNA of the CDR3 is TGTGCCAGCAGTTCACTAGGGGCCTCTCAGAATGAGCAGTTCTTC. Residues: CASSSLGASQNEQFF.

This clone was observed a handful of times. Germline and junction disagree at one end, which may indicate a read error. CDR3 in amino acids: CASSLRGGTEQYF. Written as DNA, the CDR3 is TGTGCTAGCAGCCTACGGGGGGGAACCGAGCAGTACTTC. This chain connects TRBV7-7 to TRBJ2-7; TRBD2 matches 8 bases. The CDR3 spans 13 residues. Germline V gives CDR1 SSHAT, CDR2 FNYEAQ (reference sequence).

The chain uses TRBV19 and TRBJ1-2; 7 bases are shared with TRBD1. The CDR3 has 15 residues. Per germline, CDR1 LNHDA and CDR2 SQIVND (reference sequence). With 7 bases clipped from V and 6 bases from J, the junction kept 14 bases outside the gene matches. CDR3 in amino acids: CASTPRGGIGNGYTF. CDR3 nucleotides: TGTGCCAGTACTCCCAGGGGGGGAATCGGAAATGGCTACACCTTC.

The chain employs TRBV19 and TRBJ2-2; either TRBD1 or TRBD2 may supply D (7 bases each). CDR1 is LNHDA and CDR2 is SQIVND in the germline V gene (reference sequence). The V end was cut by 3 bases, the J end by 3 bases, with 11 bases between. This CDR3 has 15 residues. The CDR3 here is CASSMTGRDTGELFF. In DNA, the CDR3 is TGTGCCAGTAGTATGACAGGGAGGGACACCGGGGAGCTGTTTTTT.

CDR3 in DNA: TGTGCCAGCAGCTTAACGGGACAGCCCACAGATACGCAGTATTTT. Its translation is CASSLTGQPTDTQYF. The chain carries TRBV7-3 and TRBJ2-3, with 7 positions matching TRBD1. After removal of 0 bases from V and 2 bases from J, the junction contained 2 bases not matched to a gene. Germline V gene lookup returns CDR1 SGHTA and CDR2 FQGTGA. The CDR3 is 15 residues long.

The V gene is TRBV5-1, the J gene TRBJ1-1, with D possibly matching TRBD1 (6 bases). The CDR3 totals 15 residues. Germline V gene data show CDR1 as SGHRS and CDR2 as YFSETQ. V was trimmed by 0 bases and J by 6 bases, leaving 15 bases between them. CDR3 protein: CASSLGAGRGAEAFF. Here the CDR3 DNA reads TGCGCCAGCAGCTTGGGGGCCGGCAGGGGAGCTGAAGCTTTCTTT.

The chain is built from TRBV23-1 and TRBJ2-5, with 12 bases matching TRBD1. TRBV23-1 has ORF status, its function being uncertain. This CDR3 is built from 20 residues. Trimming at V came to 5 bases and at J to 5 bases, leaving 21 bases not matched to a gene. CDR3 region: CASSARDRGPKSGSVETQYF. In DNA form, the CDR3 reads TGCGCCAGCAGTGCCCGGGACAGGGGGCCTAAGTCCGGGAGTGTTGAGACCCAGTACTTC.

V and J are TRBV7-2 and TRBJ2-7; 10 bases are shared with TRBD1. This CDR3 contains 15 residues. V trimming: 2 bases; J trimming: 3 bases; junction bases outside the gene matches: 4. The germline V gene has CDR1 SGHTA and CDR2 FQGNSA. The CDR3 DNA follows: TGTGCCAGCAGCTTACAGACAGGGGGCGGCTACGAGCAGTACTTC. Translation gives CASSLQTGGGYEQYF.